This T cell receptor (beta chain) derives from a study of post-analysis software for immune sequencing data. Overall study results and limits: When patients were compared with controls, a handful of TRBV segments were more frequent, TRBV5-6, TRBV5-1 and TRBV20-1 among them.

CDR1 is LNHNV and CDR2 is YYDKDF in the germline V gene (reference sequence). V shed 11 bases and J shed 5 bases, with 16 bases lying between them. CDR3 size: 13 residues. Unique molecular identifiers were present in the TCR beta cDNA libraries. TCRdb independently ran MiXCR on the PCR reads; one entry per CDR3 protein. The sample records some 890,000 distinct CDR3 sequences, under 70% being singletons. A remark on this clonotype: Antigen specificity is unknown.

The source is a girl under 18 with multiple sclerosis. Sequenced: blood. The chain couples TRBV15 to TRBJ2-1, with a possible D match to TRBD1 (7 bases). The CDR3 region is CAAMRDRDNEQFF. The DNA for the CDR3 is TGTGCCGCGATGCGGGACAGAGACAATGAGCAGTTCTTC.